The entry below gives a single T cell receptor beta chain sequence along with its context. Which antigen it targets is not known. Per-base quality was not reported, and no clone a single base away is much larger than it. Amplification of TCR beta CDR3 regions was carried out from RNA transcripts. The first round of RT-PCR for the TCR CDR3 was performed with the HTBI primer set and the Qiagen OneStep RT-PCR kit. Libraries were constructed in a second round of multiplex PCR, after which size selection and purification were carried out. Paired-end sequencing of the libraries was performed with 100 bp reads on an Illumina HiSeq2000. The original pipeline was this. SOAPnuke was used to process the raw data, removing reads that contained adapters or uncalled bases, had a mean Phred below 15, or lacked an exact match to the constant primer or identifier. High-quality paired reads were merged with COPE v1.2.5, and unique nucleotide sequences were defined as clonotypes. MiTCR v1.1 was used to align clonotypes to the IMGT TRBV, TRBD and TRBJ reference segments. Only V-J combinations with frequency above 0.0001, covering about 99% of repertoires, were analysed. The TCS score was defined as F50 (clonal expansion) divided by E x V (chaos), with BLOSUM62-based TCRdist calculated between CDR3 peptides within each V-J. Welch's t-statistics and random forest reduced 500 to 550 V-J features to 10 to 15, which were used in a naive Bayes classifier (R e1071). TCRdb reworked the public reads: Q25 trimming with fastp, MiXCR clone assembly, productive beta chains retained. Entries are consolidated by CDR3 protein sequence, retaining the most common genes and DNA. These V and J calls are TCRdb output, not the study's own analysis. This sample has roughly 700,000 distinct CDR3 sequences in its table, and 17% of those were observed once. Around a sixth of the sample lies in the top ten.

CDR3 length: 15 amino acids, cysteine to phenylalanine. Only the CDR3 portion is preserved as DNA: 45 bases, with reading frame beginning at the first base. Ends trimmed: V by 6 bases, J by 4 bases; bases unmatched to a gene: 9. The germline V gene sets CDR1 to SGHTA and CDR2 to FQGNSA. This specimen belongs to a study of T cells in Graves' hyperthyroidism and ophthalmopathy (dated by TCRdb to between 2018 and 2021). Context from the whole study: Peripheral blood was collected at initial diagnosis, before any treatment. Thyroid tissue and blood T-cell repertoires from about 6 Graves' hyperthyroidism patients were also compared in the study. TCR Vbeta CDR3 sequencing of 130 to 150 peripheral blood samples (around 45 ophthalmopathy, 75 hyperthyroidism and approximately 17 progressor patients) is reported in the paper. A discovery cohort of about 100 patients, roughly 43 with Graves' ophthalmopathy and approximately 60 with stable Graves' hyperthyroidism, was used to find distinguishing TCR V-J signatures. After blood sampling, hyperthyroidism patients were treated with methimazole at a starting dose of 30 mg daily, and ophthalmopathy patients were treated with high-dose intravenous methylprednisolone. The roughly 90 discovery patients were divided at random into training and test sets in a 7:3 ratio. Prospective prediction of ophthalmopathy was tested in an independent validation cohort consisting of fewer than 20 hyperthyroidism patients and some 16 patients who later progressed to ophthalmopathy. The paper's findings and limits, for the study overall: In cross-validation, a model built on a 13 V-J signature told ophthalmopathy apart from stable hyperthyroidism with approximately 90% sensitivity and roughly 82% specificity, and in testing the same model reached 80%/75%. In validation, progression to ophthalmopathy was predicted by the model with around 70% sensitivity and about 72% specificity, a median of about 6.8 months before onset. Most expanded thyroid clonotypes (frequency above 0.001) were also detected in blood, a finding suggesting that blood repertoires may reflect thyroid immune responses. No statistical method was used to set the sample size in advance, and investigators knew the group allocation.

Stable Graves' hyperthyroidism was defined as no progression to ophthalmopathy during 18 months of follow-up. Hyperthyroidism patients were aged 18 to 65 years and newly diagnosed, with disease duration of less than 2 months. Exclusion was applied to patients with uncontrolled infections, other autoimmune diseases, pregnancy or lactation. Clinical symptoms, serum thyroxine and TRAb, thyroid ultrasound, and orbital computed tomography formed the basis for the diagnoses. Ficoll-Paque density gradient centrifugation was used to isolate PBMCs from around 10 ml of fresh peripheral blood. Total RNA was extracted with Trizol reagent, and quality was checked on an Agilent 2100 Bioanalyzer.

Input material: blood. The origin of this receptor is a man aged 50-59 years with Graves' hyperthyroidism. The sequence joins TRBV7-2 to TRBJ2-7; 10 central nucleotides agree with TRBD1. The DNA is as follows: TGTGCCAGCAGACCGGGACAGGGGATTTCTTACGAGCAGTACTTC. It specifies CASRPGQGISYEQYF.